This TCR beta chain is from a study of CD4+ T cells in melanoma. In this sample, this clone turned up once. Some clones are missing from TCRdb's copy, which holds only in-frame ones; the method was immunoSEQ multiplex PCR. The sample consists of nearly 50,000 clones, 89% of them appearing once. Germline loops: CDR1 MDHEN, CDR2 SYDVKM. The germline V and J ends were trimmed by 1 base and 4 bases, with 10 bases remaining between them. The CDR3 covers 14 residues. This chain links TRBV28 with TRBJ1-2; D not certain. The sequenced sample was peripheral blood. The sequence was collected from a human donor with melanoma. The CDR3 bases are TGTGCCAGCAGTTTATCAGGCGTCGGCTATGGCTACACCTTC. Amino acids: CASSLSGVGYGYTF.